The next 22 T cell receptor beta chains were all read from a single sample in a study of brain T cells in children with intractable seizures. Here immunoSEQ multiplex PCR was the method, and the copy in TCRdb shows in-frame clones only, minus some. The data hold about 40,000 clones, with 75% to 95% observed a single time. The input for sequencing was peripheral blood, taken at surgery. Every receptor here comes from a girl aged 2 to 9 with tuberous sclerosis and intractable seizures.

This clone was picked up one time. V gene TRBV5-6 combines with J gene TRBJ1-2; 8 bases map to TRBD1. The CDR3 extends over 13 amino acids. Germline assignment: CDR1 SGHDT and CDR2 YYEEEE. The junction had 3 bases not matched to a gene; V was cut back by 4 bases and J by 4 bases. CDR3 loop: CASSRDRGYGYTF. CDR3 coding DNA: TGTGCCAGCAGCCGAGACAGGGGCTATGGCTACACCTTC.

V usage is TRBV11-2 and J usage is TRBJ1-5, with unresolved D. V lost 1 base and J 3 bases, leaving 4 bases between the germline ends. Germline V CDR1 and CDR2: SGHAT, FQNNGV. This CDR3 comprises 13 residues. CDR3 loop: CASSLGINQPQHF. DNA of the CDR3: TGTGCCAGCAGCTTAGGTATCAATCAGCCCCAGCATTTT.

The gene calls are TRBV3-1 (or the pseudogene TRBV3-2) and TRBJ2-1; 13 nucleotides agree with TRBD2. The V segment lost 4 bases and the J segment 9 bases; nucleotides outside the gene matches: 6. The CDR3 runs 15 residues. CDR1 and CDR2 from the germline V gene are LGHDT and YNNKEL (reference sequence). The CDR3 DNA sequence: TGTGCCAGCAGCCTGACTAGCGGGGGGCGTCTTGAGCAGTTCTTC. Amino acids: CASSLTSGGRLEQFF.

The chain recombines TRBV7-2 with TRBJ2-3; perhaps TRBD2 as D (5 bases). This CDR3 has 15 residues. V lost 1 base, J lost 3 bases, and 11 bases lay in between. CDR1 SGHTA and CDR2 FQGNSA come from the germline V gene. CDR3 sequence reads: CASSLVWRLTDTQYF. The CDR3, as DNA: TGTGCCAGCAGCTTAGTCTGGAGGTTGACAGATACGCAGTATTTT. Looking up the rest from reference TRBV7-2 and TRBJ2-3 gives the full variable domain: GAGVSQSPSNKVTEKGKDVELRCDPISGHTALYWYRQSLGQGLEFLIYFQGNSAPDKSGLPSDRFSAERTGGSVSTLTIQRTQQEDSAVYLCASSLVWRLTDTQYFGPGTRLTVL.

This rearrangement joins TRBV10-1 to TRBJ2-7; 12 nucleotides agree with TRBD1. Looked up from germline, CDR1 is WNHNN and CDR2 is SYGVQD (reference sequence). The CDR3 spans 18 residues. Trimming at V came to 10 bases and at J to 3 bases, leaving 19 bases not matched to a gene. This CDR3 reads CATHFTLRDRGPLYEQYV. DNA of the CDR3: TGCGCCACCCATTTTACCCTGAGGGACAGGGGGCCGCTCTACGAGCAGTACGTC.

The rearrangement joins TRBV29-1 to TRBJ1-5; 8 nucleotides align to TRBD1. CDR3 length: 14 residues. Trimming removed 4 bases from V and 6 bases from J; junction bases left unmatched: 8. Germline V gene lookup returns CDR1 SQVTM and CDR2 ANQGSEA. The CDR3 reads CSVGVQGAGQPQHF. In DNA form, the CDR3 reads TGCAGCGTTGGAGTTCAGGGGGCGGGTCAGCCCCAGCATTTT.

There are a few counts of this clone. V is TRBV19 and J is TRBJ1-5; maybe TRBD1 (5 bases). Trimming took off 2 bases at V and 6 bases at J, with 14 bases between the two ends. Germline V lookup: CDR1 LNHDA, CDR2 SQIVND (reference sequence). This CDR3 is 15 amino acids long. CDR3 sequence: CASSILGGGAQPQHF. The CDR3 coding sequence is TGTGCCAGTAGTATATTGGGGGGAGGGGCTCAGCCCCAGCATTTT.

Comment on this clone: Other DNA sequences in this specimen translate into the identical CDR3. V gene TRBV5-1 combines with J gene TRBJ2-5; D might be TRBD1 (6 bases). Trimming pared 5 bases from V and 5 bases from J, leaving 22 bases between. This CDR3 spans 16 amino acids. CDR1 is SGHRS and CDR2 is YFSETQ in the germline V gene. The CDR3 nucleotides read TGCGCCAGCAGACTAGAGGGACAAGGGGCTTGGGAGACCCAGTACTTC. This translates into CASRLEGQGAWETQYF.

This chain links TRBV19 with TRBJ1-3; 9 bases fit TRBD1. This CDR3 region has 16 residues. Germline loops: CDR1 LNHDA, CDR2 SQIVND (reference sequence). J was trimmed by 4 bases and V by 5 bases; bases with no gene match: 9. CDR3 bases: TGTGCCAGTAGTGCGGCGGGACAGGGTTTCGGAAACACCATATATTTT. Its translation: CASSAAGQGFGNTIYF.

This clone was seen only once. The genes are TRBV10-3 and TRBJ1-1; D ambiguous. The CDR3 length is 14 residues. Germline assignment: CDR1 ENHRY and CDR2 SYGVKD. Trimming removed 3 bases from V and 3 bases from J, with 11 bases in between. CDR3 sequence reads: CAISDGGDYTEAFF. The CDR3 DNA reads as TGTGCCATCAGTGATGGAGGAGATTACACTGAAGCTTTCTTT.

The V gene is TRBV6-5, the J gene TRBJ1-2, with D tentatively TRBD1 (5 bases). The CDR3 spans 16 residues. Germline CDR1 and CDR2: MNHEY and SVGAGI. V lost 6 bases to trimming and J lost 7 bases, with 24 bases between them. The CDR3 loop is CASSYTPQTGVFGYTF. CDR3 DNA: TGTGCCAGCAGCTACACACCTCAGACGGGGGTGTTTGGCTACACCTTC.

The CDR3 region is CASSASVHEQYF. The CDR3 DNA sequence: TGTGCCAGCAGTGCCTCGGTCCACGAGCAGTACTTC. V is TRBV25-1 and J is TRBJ2-7; D gene ambiguous. This CDR3 region has 12 residues. In germline, CDR1 is MGHDK, CDR2 SYGVNS. The V gene lost 4 bases and the J gene lost 5 bases, with 9 bases spanning the gap.

This clone was detected only once. The chain carries TRBV6-1 and TRBJ1-2; no firm D call. The CDR3 has 16 residues. V was pared by 1 base and J by 4 bases, with 16 bases between. Germline CDR1 MNHNS, CDR2 SASEGT. This CDR3 is CASSEDGSATTYGYTF. The CDR3 region has the DNA TGTGCCAGCAGTGAAGATGGGTCCGCTACGACCTATGGCTACACCTTC.

The chain carries TRBV4-1 and TRBJ2-1; D is unclear. In germline, CDR1 is MGHRA, CDR2 YSYEKL. The CDR3 is made up of 17 amino acids. V lost 0 bases, J lost 4 bases, and 16 bases lay in between. The DNA for the CDR3 is TGCGCCAGCAGCCAAGAAGGTTTTCAAGCCGCATACAATGAGCAGTTCTTC. Translation gives CASSQEGFQAAYNEQFF.

The rearrangement links TRBV11-2 to TRBJ2-3, with D perhaps matching TRBD1 or TRBD2 (5 bases each). This CDR3 region has 17 residues. With 5 bases removed from V and 2 bases from J, the gap between germline ends came to 20 bases. Germline values: CDR1 SGHAT, CDR2 FQNNGV. CDR3 in DNA: TGTGCCAGCAGCCACTATCAAGGGGACCTATACACAGATACGCAGTATTTT. It codes for CASSHYQGDLYTDTQYF.

The CDR3 DNA sequence: TGTGCCAGCTCACCCTCAGGGGGGGACTATGGCTACACCTTC. Translation: CASSPSGGDYGYTF. This chain links TRBV18 with TRBJ1-2; 7 bases are shared with TRBD1. CDR1 and CDR2 (germline): KGHSH, LQKENI. The length of the CDR3 is 14 residues. V trimming: 3 bases; J trimming: 3 bases; junction bases outside the gene matches: 4.

This chain connects TRBV19 to TRBJ2-1; 8 bases are a match to TRBD1. Trimming at V came to 5 bases and at J to 7 bases, leaving 10 bases not matched to a gene. CDR3 length: 15 amino acids. Germline V gene sequence: CDR1 LNHDA, CDR2 SQIVND (reference sequence). CDR3: CASSVSGTGTNEQFF. CDR3 DNA sequence: TGTGCCAGTAGTGTTTCCGGGACAGGAACGAATGAGCAGTTCTTC.

A few counts support this clone. The chain couples TRBV10-3 to TRBJ2-7, with no clear D. V lost 7 bases to trimming and J lost 1 base, with 8 bases between them. This CDR3 is built from 12 residues. Germline CDR1 ENHRY, CDR2 SYGVKD. The CDR3, as DNA: TGTGCCATCAAGGGCTCTTCCTACGAGCAGTACTTC. It encodes CAIKGSSYEQYF.

V and J are TRBV7-9 and TRBJ2-5, with TRBD2 matching over 13 bases. Trimming cost V 5 bases and J 0 bases; bases outside gene matches: 9. The CDR3 loop spans 18 amino acids. Germline CDR1 and CDR2: SEHNR and FQNEAQ (reference sequence). The DNA for the CDR3 is TGTGCCAGCAGCCCGGGGACTAGCGGGGTTATGTACCAAGAGACCCAGTACTTC. Its translation is CASSPGTSGVMYQETQYF.

The chain is built from TRBV5-1 and TRBJ2-1; 10 bases are a match to TRBD2. The CDR3 is 16 residues long. V lost 5 bases and J lost 5; bases outside the gene matches: 10. Germline loops: CDR1 SGHRS, CDR2 YFSETQ. CDR3 sequence: CASSFRSGGPNNEQFF. The CDR3 nucleotides read TGCGCCAGCAGTTTCCGTAGCGGGGGGCCAAACAATGAGCAGTTCTTC.

The rearrangement uses TRBV7-9 and TRBJ2-7; perhaps TRBD1 as D (5 bases). The CDR3 covers 14 residues. Germline lookup yields CDR1 SEHNR and CDR2 FQNEAQ (reference sequence). Trimming shortened V by 5 bases and J by 6 bases, and 17 bases separated the two germline ends. The CDR3 nucleotides are TGTGCCAGCAGCCCCAACAGGCTCACCCTCGAGCAGTACGTC. Translated: CASSPNRLTLEQYV.

The rearrangement uses TRBV7-2 and TRBJ2-5, with D possibly TRBD1 on 6 matching bases. The CDR3 length is 16 residues. Trimming removed 2 bases from V and 4 bases from J, with 17 bases in between. CDR1 and CDR2 (germline): SGHTA, FQGNSA. The CDR3: CASSLQGLREGETQYF. The CDR3 region has the DNA TGTGCCAGCAGCTTACAGGGGCTAAGAGAAGGAGAGACCCAGTACTTC.